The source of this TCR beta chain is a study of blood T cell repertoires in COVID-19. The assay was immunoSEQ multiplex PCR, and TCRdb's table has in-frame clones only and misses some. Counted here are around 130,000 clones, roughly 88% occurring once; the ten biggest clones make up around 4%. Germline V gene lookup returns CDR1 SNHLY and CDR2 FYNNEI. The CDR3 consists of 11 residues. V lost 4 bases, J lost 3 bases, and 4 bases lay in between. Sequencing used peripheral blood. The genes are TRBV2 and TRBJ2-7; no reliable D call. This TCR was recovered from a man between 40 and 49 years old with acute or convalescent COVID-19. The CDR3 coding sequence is TGTGCCAGCAGTGCCCTCTACGAGCAGTACTTC. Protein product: CASSALYEQYF.